This T cell receptor (beta chain) was recorded in a study of shared clonotypes between healthy human individuals. Germline V CDR1 and CDR2: SGHKS, YYEKEE (reference sequence). The CDR3 extends over 14 amino acids. Trimming at V came to 4 bases and at J to 6 bases, leaving 8 bases not matched to a gene. Deep level was the assay's run setting. Assay: immunoSEQ multiplex PCR; the TCRdb copy retains only in-frame clones and omits some. The table shows approximately 1,500,000 clones, with roughly 98% occurring only once. The sequence was obtained from a man between 25 and 39 years old in good health. This rearrangement joins TRBV5-5 to TRBJ2-7, with TRBD1 matching 9 bases. The sequenced sample consisted of naive CD4+ T cells sorted from blood. Specified subset: CD45RA+ positively selected. In DNA, the CDR3 is TGTGCCAGCAGCCCGGGACAGGGCAGCACCGAGCAGTACTTC. This gives the protein CASSPGQGSTEQYF.